Listed below are T cell receptor beta chains from one sample, sequenced in a study of CD8 T cells in ankylosing spondylitis. TCRdb re-called the 5' RACE reads through MiXCR, storing one row per CDR3 protein. The sample yields some 840,000 distinct CDR3 sequences, 12% seen once. The sample consisted of blood, either unsorted or a sorted T cell fraction (not recorded which). The receptors derive from a male donor with ankylosing spondylitis. Both conserved end residues are part of each CDR3. Each record gives: clone size, D gene, V gene, J gene, CDR3 DNA, CDR3 protein. A D gene is named only where the DNA matches it firmly. A row's size may be missing; if present it is once, few, many or a size class.

clone size: many; D gene: TRBD2; V gene: TRBV20-1; J gene: TRBJ2-5; CDR3 DNA: TGCAGTGCTCCTAGCGGGAACCAAGAGACCCAGTACTTC; CDR3 protein: CSAPSGNQETQYF
clone size: .; D gene: .; V gene: TRBV5-1; J gene: TRBJ1-1; CDR3 DNA: TGCGCCAGCAGCTCCGACCCTGAGCTGAAACCTTTCTTT; CDR3 protein: CASSSDPELKPFF
clone size: many; D gene: .; V gene: TRBV20-1; J gene: TRBJ2-2; CDR3 DNA: TGCAGTGCTAGAGTCTTCCGGGATAAGGGCACCGGGGAGCTGTTTTTT; CDR3 protein: CSARVFRDKGTGELFF
clone size: .; D gene: TRBD1; V gene: TRBV7-9; J gene: TRBJ1-1; CDR3 DNA: TGTGCCAGCAGCGTCAGTCCGGGACAGGGTAACACTGAAGCTTTCTTT; CDR3 protein: CASSVSPGQGNTEAFF
clone size: .; D gene: .; V gene: TRBV5-1; J gene: TRBJ2-5; CDR3 DNA: TGCGCCAGCAGCTTGGAGGGGAACGGGGAGACCCAGTACTTC; CDR3 protein: CASSLEGNGETQYF
clone size: .; D gene: TRBD2; V gene: TRBV20-1; J gene: TRBJ2-3; CDR3 DNA: TGCAGTGCCCAGCGGGGGCGCGATACGCAGTATTTT; CDR3 protein: CSAQRGRDTQYF
clone size: .; D gene: TRBD2; V gene: TRBV10-3; J gene: TRBJ2-5; CDR3 DNA: TGTGCCATCAGTGAGTCCCCGAGCGGGAGGCGAGAGACCCAGTACTTC; CDR3 protein: CAISESPSGRRETQYF
clone size: few; D gene: .; V gene: TRBV12-3/TRBV12-4; J gene: TRBJ2-2; CDR3 DNA: TGTGCCAGCAGTTTTTGGGGGCCGGACACCGGGGAGCTGTTTTTT; CDR3 protein: CASSFWGPDTGELFF
clone size: few; D gene: TRBD1; V gene: TRBV6-5; J gene: TRBJ2-2; CDR3 DNA: TGTGCCAGCAGTTACTCCCAGGGGGCAACCGGGGAGCTGTTTTTT; CDR3 protein: CASSYSQGATGELFF
clone size: few; D gene: .; V gene: TRBV15; J gene: TRBJ1-3; CDR3 DNA: TGTGCCACCACCACTTTGGGGTTCGGAAACACCATATATTTT; CDR3 protein: CATTTLGFGNTIYF
clone size: .; D gene: .; V gene: TRBV20-1; J gene: TRBJ2-2; CDR3 DNA: TGCAGTGCTAGGGGGAGGTCGGGGACCGGGGAGCTGTTTTTT; CDR3 protein: CSARGRSGTGELFF
clone size: .; D gene: .; V gene: TRBV12-3/TRBV12-4; J gene: TRBJ2-1; CDR3 DNA: TGTGCCAGCAGTTTCTTGCGGTTCTACAATGAGCAGTTCTTC; CDR3 protein: CASSFLRFYNEQFF
clone size: .; D gene: TRBD1; V gene: TRBV28; J gene: TRBJ2-5; CDR3 DNA: TGTGCCAGCAGTTCCACGGACAGGTGGGGCGAGACCCAGTACTTC; CDR3 protein: CASSSTDRWGETQYF
clone size: few; D gene: .; V gene: TRBV20-1; J gene: TRBJ2-6; CDR3 DNA: TGCAGCGCTAGGGTCCACTCTGGGGCCAACGTCCTGACTTTC; CDR3 protein: CSARVHSGANVLTF
clone size: few; D gene: .; V gene: TRBV6-4; J gene: TRBJ2-2; CDR3 DNA: TGTGCCAGCGCCTCCGAACCGTACACCGGGGAGCTGTTTTTT; CDR3 protein: CASASEPYTGELFF
clone size: many; D gene: .; V gene: TRBV5-1; J gene: TRBJ1-1; CDR3 DNA: TGCGCCAGCAGCTTGGGAGGGGCGGTGAACACTGAAGCTTTCTTT; CDR3 protein: CASSLGGAVNTEAFF
clone size: .; D gene: .; V gene: TRBV5-1; J gene: TRBJ1-2; CDR3 DNA: TGCGCCAGCAGAAAGGACAGTCATGCGGAAGGCTACACCTTC; CDR3 protein: CASRKDSHAEGYTF
clone size: many; D gene: .; V gene: TRBV20-1; J gene: TRBJ2-7; CDR3 DNA: TGCAGTGCCGAGCGGGCTACCGAGTACGAGCAGTACTTC; CDR3 protein: CSAERATEYEQYF
clone size: .; D gene: .; V gene: TRBV7-2; J gene: TRBJ2-7; CDR3 DNA: TGTGCCAGCAGCTTGAGTCCTACCAGCTCCTACGAGCAGTACTTC; CDR3 protein: CASSLSPTSSYEQYF
clone size: many; D gene: TRBD2; V gene: TRBV7-2; J gene: TRBJ2-7; CDR3 DNA: TGTGCCAGCAGCTCCAGTGGGGGGGCCTACGAGCAGTACTTC; CDR3 protein: CASSSSGGAYEQYF
clone size: few; D gene: .; V gene: TRBV27; J gene: TRBJ2-1; CDR3 DNA: TGTGCCGGCGGGGGCCGGGGCGAGTTCTACAATGAGCAGTTCTTC; CDR3 protein: CAGGGRGEFYNEQFF
clone size: many; D gene: .; V gene: TRBV5-1; J gene: TRBJ2-7; CDR3 DNA: TGCGCCAGCAGCTGGGGGGTTTCCTACGAGCAGTACTTC; CDR3 protein: CASSWGVSYEQYF